The present T cell receptor beta chain was sequenced within a study of siplizumab effects on memory and regulatory T cells. The repertoire was sequenced with immunoSEQ multiplex PCR; TCRdb's copy has only in-frame clones and lacks some. The sample lists some 120,000 clones; roughly 94% were seen once. This CDR3 is built from 15 residues. Germline CDR1 is MNHNS and CDR2 is SASEGT. After removal of 7 bases from V and 6 bases from J, the junction contained 12 bases not matched to a gene. Sequenced material: non-Treg CD4+ T cells sorted from blood. This clonotype was obtained from a human donor in good health. The genes are TRBV6-1 and TRBJ2-3; 8 bases line up with TRBD2. CDR3: CASILWRGLGDTQYF. The DNA of the CDR3 is TGTGCCAGCATTTTGTGGCGGGGACTAGGGGATACGCAGTATTTT.